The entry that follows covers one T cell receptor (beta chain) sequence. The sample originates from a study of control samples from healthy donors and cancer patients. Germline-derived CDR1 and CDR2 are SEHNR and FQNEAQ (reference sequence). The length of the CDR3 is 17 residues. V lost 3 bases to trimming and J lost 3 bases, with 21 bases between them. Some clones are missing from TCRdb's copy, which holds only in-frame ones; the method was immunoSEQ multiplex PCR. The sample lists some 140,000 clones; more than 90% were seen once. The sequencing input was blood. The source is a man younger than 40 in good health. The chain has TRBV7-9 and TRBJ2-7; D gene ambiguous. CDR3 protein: CASSFISPVLAYYEQYF. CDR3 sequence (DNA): TGTGCCAGCAGCTTTATTTCCCCCGTCTTGGCTTACTACGAGCAGTACTTC.